Here is one T cell receptor beta chain with its context. This specimen comes from a study of blood T cell repertoires in COVID-19. Study summary: Samples of COVID-19 (acute and convalescent) were obtained from the United States, Italy and Spain.

Repertoires were generated with immunoSEQ multiplex PCR, while TCRdb's copy carries only in-frame clones and drops some. The table has 200,000 to 250,000 clones, about 79% seen once. Enrolled through a virtual design, the participants were between roughly 18 and 90 years of age and came from some 26 US areas. The study assigned cohorts using participant-reported clinical history. Resolution of symptoms, clearance, or two negative PCRs was present in recovered Cohort 3 donors. This CDR3 comprises 14 residues. Trimming took off 6 bases at V and 0 bases at J, with 9 bases between the two ends. The V gene's germline CDR1 is MNHEY and CDR2 SVGAGI.

Source material: PBMCs or T cells enriched from blood (not recorded which). The receptor comes from a woman aged 55 to 70 who had recovered from COVID-19. This chain joins TRBV6-5 and TRBJ1-3, with D uncertain. This chain's CDR3 is CASRDSSSGNTIYF. The CDR3 region has the DNA TGTGCCAGCAGGGACTCGAGCTCTGGAAACACCATATATTTT.